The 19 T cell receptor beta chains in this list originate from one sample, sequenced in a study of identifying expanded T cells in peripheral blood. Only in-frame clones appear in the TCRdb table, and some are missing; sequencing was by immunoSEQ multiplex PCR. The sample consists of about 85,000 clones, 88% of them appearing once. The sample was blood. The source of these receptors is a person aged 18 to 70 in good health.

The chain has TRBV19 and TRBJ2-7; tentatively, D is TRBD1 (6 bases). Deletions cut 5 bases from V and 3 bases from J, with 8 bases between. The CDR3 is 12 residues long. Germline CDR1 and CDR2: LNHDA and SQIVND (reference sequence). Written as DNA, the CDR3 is TGTGCCAGTAGTCCGACAGGCTACGAGCAGTACTTC. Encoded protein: CASSPTGYEQYF.

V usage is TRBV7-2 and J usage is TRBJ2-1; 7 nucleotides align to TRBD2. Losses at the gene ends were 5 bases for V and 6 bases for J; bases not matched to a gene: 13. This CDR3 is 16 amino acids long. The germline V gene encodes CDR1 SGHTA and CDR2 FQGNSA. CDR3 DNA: TGTGCCAGCAGCGGTAGTGGGAGGGCTACGGGCAATGAGCAGTTCTTC. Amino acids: CASSGSGRATGNEQFF.

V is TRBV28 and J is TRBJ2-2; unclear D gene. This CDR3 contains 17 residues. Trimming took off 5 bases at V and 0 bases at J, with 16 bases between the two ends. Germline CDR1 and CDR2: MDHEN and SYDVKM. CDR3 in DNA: TGTGCCAGCAGTATGAGCATTTACCACACGAACACCGGGGAGCTGTTTTTT. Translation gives CASSMSIYHTNTGELFF.

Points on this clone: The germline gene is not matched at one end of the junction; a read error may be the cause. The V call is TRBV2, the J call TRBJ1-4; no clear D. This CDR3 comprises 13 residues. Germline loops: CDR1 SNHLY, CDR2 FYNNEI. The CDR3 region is CASSDFPVAEKTF. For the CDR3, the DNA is TGTGCCAGCAGTGACTTCCCCGTAGCTGAAAAGACCTTT. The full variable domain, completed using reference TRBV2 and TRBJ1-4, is EPEVTQTPSHQVTQMGQEVILRCVPISNHLYFYWYRQILGQKVEFLVSFYNNEISEKSEIFDDQFSVERPDGSNFTLKIRSTKLEDSAMYFCASSDFPVAEKTFGSGTQLSVL.

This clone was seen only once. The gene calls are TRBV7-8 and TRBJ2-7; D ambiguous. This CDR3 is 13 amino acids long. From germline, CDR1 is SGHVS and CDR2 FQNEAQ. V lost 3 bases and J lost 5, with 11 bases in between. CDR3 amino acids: CASSFQRGHEQYF. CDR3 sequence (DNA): TGTGCCAGCAGCTTTCAACGAGGCCACGAGCAGTACTTC. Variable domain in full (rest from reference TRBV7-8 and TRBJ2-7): GAGVSQSPRYKVAKRGQDVALRCDPISGHVSLFWYQQALGQGPEFLTYFQNEAQLDKSGLPSDRFFAERPEGSVSTLKIQRTQQEDSAVYLCASSFQRGHEQYFGPGTRLTVT.

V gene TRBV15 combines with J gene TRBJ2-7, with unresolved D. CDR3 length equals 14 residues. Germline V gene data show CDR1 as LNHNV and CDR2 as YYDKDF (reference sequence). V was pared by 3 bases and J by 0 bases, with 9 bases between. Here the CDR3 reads CATSSGDTSYEQYF. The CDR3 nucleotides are TGTGCCACCAGCAGTGGAGACACCTCCTACGAGCAGTACTTC.

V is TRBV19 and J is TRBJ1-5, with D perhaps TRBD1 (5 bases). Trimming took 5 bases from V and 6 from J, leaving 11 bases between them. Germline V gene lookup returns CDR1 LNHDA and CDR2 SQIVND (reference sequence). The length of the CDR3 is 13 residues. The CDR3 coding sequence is TGTGCCAGTAGTGCGGGGCCCGGTCAGCCCCAGCATTTT. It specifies CASSAGPGQPQHF. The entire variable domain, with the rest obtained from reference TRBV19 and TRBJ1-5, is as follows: DGGITQSPKYLFRKEGQNVTLSCEQNLNHDAMYWYRQDPGQGLRLIYYSQIVNDFQKGDIAEGYSVSREKKESFPLTVTSAQKNPTAFYLCASSAGPGQPQHFGDGTRLSIL.

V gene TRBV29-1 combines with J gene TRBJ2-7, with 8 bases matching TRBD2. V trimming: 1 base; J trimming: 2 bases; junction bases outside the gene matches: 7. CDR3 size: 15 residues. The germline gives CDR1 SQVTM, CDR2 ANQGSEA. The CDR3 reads CSVEVRGATPYEQYF. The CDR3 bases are TGCAGCGTTGAAGTGCGGGGGGCTACCCCCTACGAGCAGTACTTC.

The CDR3 loop reads CASSESYYEQYF. The CDR3 DNA reads as TGCGCCAGCAGTGAAAGCTATTACGAGCAGTACTTC. This sequence joins TRBV10-1 and TRBJ2-7, with D unclear. The germline gives CDR1 WNHNN, CDR2 SYGVQD (reference sequence). This CDR3 comprises 12 residues. V lost 3 bases to trimming and J lost 4 bases, with 7 bases between them.

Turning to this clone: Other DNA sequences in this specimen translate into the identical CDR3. The CDR3 region is CATSRDRVSSYEQYF. The CDR3 DNA reads as TGTGCCACCAGCAGAGATAGGGTGAGCTCCTACGAGCAGTACTTC. The chain carries TRBV15 and TRBJ2-7; unclear D gene. Trimming removed 0 bases from V and 0 bases from J, with 9 bases in between. CDR3 length equals 15 residues. CDR1 LNHNV and CDR2 YYDKDF come from the germline V gene (reference sequence).

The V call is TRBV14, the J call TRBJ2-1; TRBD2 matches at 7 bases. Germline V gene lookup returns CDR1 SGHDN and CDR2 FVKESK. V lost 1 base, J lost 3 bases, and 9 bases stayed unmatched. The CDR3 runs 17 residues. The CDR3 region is CASSQGRGVSLYNEQFF. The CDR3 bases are TGTGCCAGCAGCCAAGGTCGGGGGGTTTCCCTCTACAATGAGCAGTTCTTC.

The CDR3 DNA reads TGTGCCAGCAGTTCCCCTGGATTGAACACTGAAGCTTTCTTT. Translated, it gives CASSSPGLNTEAFF. This sequence joins TRBV6-5 and TRBJ1-1, with unresolved D. Germline CDR1 reads MNHEY; CDR2 reads SVGAGI. Trimming took off 4 bases at V and 0 bases at J, with 9 bases between the two ends. This CDR3 has 14 amino acids.

The CDR3 here is CASSYRGEETQYF. The CDR3 DNA reads as TGTGCCAGCAGCTACAGGGGGGAGGAGACCCAGTACTTC. The chain couples TRBV7-9 to TRBJ2-5, with 8 positions matching TRBD1. CDR1 SEHNR and CDR2 FQNEAQ come from the germline V gene (reference sequence). CDR3 length: 13 amino acids. Losses at the gene ends were 4 bases for V and 5 bases for J; bases not matched to a gene: 3.

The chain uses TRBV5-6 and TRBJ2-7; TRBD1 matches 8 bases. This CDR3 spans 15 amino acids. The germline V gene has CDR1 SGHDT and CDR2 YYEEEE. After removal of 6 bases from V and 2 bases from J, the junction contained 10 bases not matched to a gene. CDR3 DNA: TGTGCCAGCAATATCGGACAGGGTCGTCCCTACGAGCAGTACTTC. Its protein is CASNIGQGRPYEQYF.

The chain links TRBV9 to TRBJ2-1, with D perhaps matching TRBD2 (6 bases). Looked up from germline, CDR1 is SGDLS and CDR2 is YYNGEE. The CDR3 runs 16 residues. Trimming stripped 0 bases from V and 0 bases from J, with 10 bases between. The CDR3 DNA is TGTGCCAGCAGCGTAGCGCGGGGAAGCTCCTACAATGAGCAGTTCTTC. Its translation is CASSVARGSSYNEQFF.

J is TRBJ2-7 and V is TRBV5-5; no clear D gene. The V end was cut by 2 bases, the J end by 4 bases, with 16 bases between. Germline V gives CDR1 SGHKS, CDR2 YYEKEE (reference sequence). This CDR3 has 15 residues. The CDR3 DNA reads TGTGCCAGCAGCTTTACTGGGGAATTGCGTTACGAGCAGTACTTC. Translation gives CASSFTGELRYEQYF. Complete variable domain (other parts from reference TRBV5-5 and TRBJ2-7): DAGVTQSPTHLIKTRGQQVTLRCSPISGHKSVSWYQQVLGQGPQFIFQYYEKEERGRGNFPDRFSARQFPNYSSELNVNALLLGDSALYLCASSFTGELRYEQYFGPGTRLTVT.

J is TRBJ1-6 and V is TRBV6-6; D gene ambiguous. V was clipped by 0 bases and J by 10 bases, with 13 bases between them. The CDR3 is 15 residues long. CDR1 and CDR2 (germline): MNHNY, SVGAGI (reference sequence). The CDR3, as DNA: TGTGCCAGCAGTTACTCGGGCAGCGTAAACTCACCCCTCCACTTT. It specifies CASSYSGSVNSPLHF.

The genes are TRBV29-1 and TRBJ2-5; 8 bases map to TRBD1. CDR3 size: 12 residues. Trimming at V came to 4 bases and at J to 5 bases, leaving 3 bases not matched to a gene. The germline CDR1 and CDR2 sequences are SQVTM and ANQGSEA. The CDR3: CSVAGGQETQYF. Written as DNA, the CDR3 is TGCAGCGTTGCAGGGGGCCAGGAGACCCAGTACTTC.

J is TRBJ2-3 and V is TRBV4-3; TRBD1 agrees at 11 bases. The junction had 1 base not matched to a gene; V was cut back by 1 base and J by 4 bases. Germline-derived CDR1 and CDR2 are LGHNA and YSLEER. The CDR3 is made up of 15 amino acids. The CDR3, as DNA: TGCGCCAGCAGCCAAGGGACAGGGGGCGCAGATACGCAGTATTTT. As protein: CASSQGTGGADTQYF.